The entry below describes one T cell receptor (beta chain). What it binds is not known. The data stem from a study of T cells after yellow fever vaccination. On the study more broadly: Preparation used SMART-Seq v4 Ultra Low Input for the low-cell-number fractions.

By 5'RACE template switching, TCR cDNA was produced, with a universal primer site and UMIs added in the process. TCRdb reprocessed the 5' RACE reads via MiXCR and lists one record per CDR3 protein. The sample has 550,000 or so distinct CDR3 sequences, around 21% seen once. Findings and limits, study-wide: Peak timing came faster in the weaker secondary response, day 5 versus 15. The booster saw the reappearance of most primary-vaccination clones (96% CD4, 88% CD8).

V dropped 5 bases and J dropped 3 bases, with 17 bases sitting between them. Germline V gene data show CDR1 as DFQATT and CDR2 as SNEGSKA (reference sequence). This CDR3 region has 14 residues. The TCR comes from a man aged 25 to 40 who received the YFV17D yellow fever vaccine. The source was PBMCs, collected 15 days after the yellow fever booster vaccination. The V and J genes are TRBV20-1 and TRBJ2-7; D is ambiguous. The CDR3: CSAGKQGKYYEQYF. The CDR3 DNA reads TGCAGTGCTGGAAAACAAGGAAAGTACTACGAGCAGTACTTC.